The rows below give T cell receptor beta chains drawn from one sample of a study of cytomegalovirus exposure and HLA in healthy donors. Only in-frame clones appear in the TCRdb table, and some are missing; sequencing was by immunoSEQ multiplex PCR. Of more than 85,000 clones in the sample, around 83% were seen once. The specimen was PBMCs. These receptor sequences come from a woman aged 18 to 35 in good health and CMV-seronegative. The CDR3 runs from the conserved cysteine through the conserved F or W. The order of the fields is V gene, J gene, clone size, D gene, CDR3 DNA, CDR3 protein. A D gene is named only where the DNA matches it firmly. Some rows have no size entry. The others give once, few or many, or a class for an expanded clone.

TRBV4-3,TRBJ2-1,.,TRBD1,TGCGCCAGCAGCCAAGATACAGACAGGGGAGGCTACAATGAGCAGTTCTTC,CASSQDTDRGGYNEQFF
TRBV27,TRBJ2-5,.,TRBD2,TGTGCCAGCAGTCCCTGGCGGGGGGGCCTTCGGGAGACCCAGTACTTC,CASSPWRGGLRETQYF
TRBV7-6,TRBJ1-1,.,.,TGTGCCAGCAGCTCCCCCCCCGGGGGGCTTCTGAACACTGAAGCTTTCTTT,CASSSPPGGLLNTEAFF
TRBV4-3,TRBJ2-3,.,.,TGCGCCAGCAGCCAAGACTCCCTCCGTTCGGGTTCAGATACGCAGTATTTT,CASSQDSLRSGSDTQYF
TRBV4-3,TRBJ2-2,.,.,TGCGCCAGCAGCCACCGGGTGGGTTCGTCTGGGGAGCTGTTTTTT,CASSHRVGSSGELFF
TRBV5-1,TRBJ2-7,.,TRBD1,TGCGCCAGCAGCTGGGGGACAGGGTCGGGGTACGAGCAGTACTTC,CASSWGTGSGYEQYF
TRBV30,TRBJ2-3,.,.,TGTGCCTGGACCCTTACAGGAAGCACAGATACGCAGTATTTT,CAWTLTGSTDTQYF
TRBV30,TRBJ2-3,.,TRBD2,TGTGCCCATCCTGGCGGGAGACCCGCAGATACGCAGTATTTT,CAHPGGRPADTQYF
TRBV7-8,TRBJ2-3,.,TRBD2,TGTGCCAGCAGCCGTAGGATGGGGGCGGGAGGTGGGACAGATACGCAGTATTTT,CASSRRMGAGGGTDTQYF
TRBV7-6,TRBJ2-5,.,TRBD2,TGTGCCAGCAGCGTTAGCGGGGGGGCGGACGGAGAGACCCAGTACTTC,CASSVSGGADGETQYF
TRBV19,TRBJ1-1,.,.,TGTGCCAGTAGGTCGGACAGGAACACTGAAGCTTTCTTT,CASRSDRNTEAFF
TRBV5-1,TRBJ1-6,.,TRBD1,TGCGCCAGCAGCACGACGACAGGGGTGAATTCACCCCTCCACTTT,CASSTTTGVNSPLHF
TRBV5-1,TRBJ1-2,once,TRBD1,TGCGCCAGCAGCTCGGACAGGGGGAAGGGCTACACCTTC,CASSSDRGKGYTF
TRBV19,TRBJ2-1,.,TRBD2,TGTGCCAGTAGTGAAGAGCGGGGGAGCTCCTACAATGAGCAGTTCTTC,CASSEERGSSYNEQFF
TRBV7-9,TRBJ1-1,.,TRBD1,TGTGCCAGCAGCCCCCGGGACAGCTTTGAAGCTTTCTTT,CASSPRDSFEAFF
TRBV6-5,TRBJ1-1,.,TRBD1,TGTGCCAGCAGTTACGACAGGGCCAGGACTTCCGAAGCTTTCTTT,CASSYDRARTSEAFF
TRBV6-1,TRBJ2-7,few,.,TGTGCCAGCAGTGAGGCAGTGCTCGAGCAGTACTTC,CASSEAVLEQYF
TRBV5-1,TRBJ2-2,.,TRBD2,TGCGCCAGCTGCTTAGCGGGAGAATACACCGGGGAGCTGTTTTTT,CASCLAGEYTGELFF
TRBV7-8,TRBJ2-1,.,TRBD2,TGTGCCAGCAGCTTACCCGGGGAGGGCAATGAGCAGTTCTTC,CASSLPGEGNEQFF
TRBV7-6,TRBJ2-7,few,TRBD1,TGTGCCAGCAGCCCCCGGACAGGCTACGAGCAGTACTTC,CASSPRTGYEQYF